Here is one T cell receptor (beta chain) with its context. This specimen belongs to a study of coeliac disease. Trimming took 8 bases from V and 4 from J; bases not matched to a gene: 8. The CDR3 totals 14 residues. Germline assignment: CDR1 SNHLY and CDR2 FYNNEI. Assay used: immunoSEQ multiplex PCR; TCRdb lists only in-frame clones, some missing. The table lists 7,500 to 9,500 clones, about 61% of them singletons. Cells were frozen in aliquots of around 540,000, and one aliquot per fraction was sequenced. The TCR was taken from a woman aged 55-75 years with celiac disease. The chain links TRBV2 to TRBJ1-5; 7 bases match TRBD1. Sequenced: lamina propria lymphocytes from the gut. CDR3 loop: CASRKDRVNQPQHF. The CDR3 region has the DNA TGTGCCAGCCGGAAAGACAGGGTTAATCAGCCCCAGCATTTT.